This T cell receptor beta chain was captured by sequencing in a study of response to subunit inactivated influenza vaccine. Study outcomes and limitations: Authors suggested each seasonal flu vaccination may recruit only limited numbers of new T cells.

Trimming cost V 1 base and J 2 bases, with 12 bases left between them. The germline V gene encodes CDR1 DFQATT and CDR2 SNEGSKA (reference sequence). The length of the CDR3 is 14 residues. This clonotype was seen at least ten times. Its matching antigen is unknown. TCRdb called the RT-PCR reads again in MiXCR, with one record for every CDR3 protein. The table shows some 500,000 distinct CDR3 sequences, with roughly 13% occurring only once. The chain is built from TRBV20-1 and TRBJ2-7; D may match TRBD1 or TRBD2 (5 bases each). The clonotype originates from a man aged 50-60 years who received an inactivated influenza vaccine. Sequencing was performed on PBMCs from blood, taken roughly 45 days after vaccination. Written as DNA, the CDR3 is TGCAGTGCTAGAGCAGTAAGGGACGCCTACGAGCAGTACTTC. This sequence encodes CSARAVRDAYEQYF.